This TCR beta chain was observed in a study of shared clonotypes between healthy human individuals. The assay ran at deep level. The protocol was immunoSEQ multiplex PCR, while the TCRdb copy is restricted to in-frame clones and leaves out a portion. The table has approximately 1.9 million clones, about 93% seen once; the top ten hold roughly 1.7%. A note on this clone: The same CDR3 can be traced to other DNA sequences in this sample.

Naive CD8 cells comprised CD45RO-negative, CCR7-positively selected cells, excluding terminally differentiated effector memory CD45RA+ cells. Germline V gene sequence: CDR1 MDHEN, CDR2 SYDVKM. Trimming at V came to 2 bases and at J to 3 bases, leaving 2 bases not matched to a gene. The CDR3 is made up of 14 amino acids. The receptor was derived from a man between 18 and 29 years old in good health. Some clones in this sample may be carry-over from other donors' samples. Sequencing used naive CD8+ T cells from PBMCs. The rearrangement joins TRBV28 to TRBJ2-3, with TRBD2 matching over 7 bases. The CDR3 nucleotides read TGTGCCAGCAGTTTAGGACTAGATACAGATACGCAGTATTTT. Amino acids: CASSLGLDTDTQYF.